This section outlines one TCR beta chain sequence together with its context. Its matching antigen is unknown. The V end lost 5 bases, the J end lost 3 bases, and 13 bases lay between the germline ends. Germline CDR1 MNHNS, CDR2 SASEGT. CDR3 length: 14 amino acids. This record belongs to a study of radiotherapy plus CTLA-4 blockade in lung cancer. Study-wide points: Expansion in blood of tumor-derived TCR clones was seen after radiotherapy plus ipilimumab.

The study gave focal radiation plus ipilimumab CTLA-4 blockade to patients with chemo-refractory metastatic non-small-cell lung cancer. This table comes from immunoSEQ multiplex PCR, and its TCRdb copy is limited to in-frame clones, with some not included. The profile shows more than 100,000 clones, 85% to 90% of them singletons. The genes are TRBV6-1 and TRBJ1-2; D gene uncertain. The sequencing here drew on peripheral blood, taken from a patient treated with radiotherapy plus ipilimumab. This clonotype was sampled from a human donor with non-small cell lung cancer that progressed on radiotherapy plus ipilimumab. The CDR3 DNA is TGTGCCAGCAGTCTAACCATCGGGGACTATGGCTACACCTTC. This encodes CASSLTIGDYGYTF.